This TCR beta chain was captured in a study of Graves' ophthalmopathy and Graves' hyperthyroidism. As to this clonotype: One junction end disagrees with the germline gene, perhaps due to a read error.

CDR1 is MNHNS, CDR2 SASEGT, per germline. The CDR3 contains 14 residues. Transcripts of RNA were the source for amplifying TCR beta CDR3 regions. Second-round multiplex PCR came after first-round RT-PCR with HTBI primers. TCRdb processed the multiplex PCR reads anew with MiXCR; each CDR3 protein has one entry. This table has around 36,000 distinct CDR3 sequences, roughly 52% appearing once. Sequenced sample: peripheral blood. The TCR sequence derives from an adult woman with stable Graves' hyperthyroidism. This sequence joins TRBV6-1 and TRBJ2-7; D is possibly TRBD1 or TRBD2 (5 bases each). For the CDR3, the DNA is TGTGCCAGCGGGGGTGGAACAGTCTACGTCGAGCAGTACTTT. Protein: CASGGGTVYVEQYF.